The 27 T cell receptor beta chains below were found in one sample sequenced in a study of regulatory T cells in long-lasting Graves disease. As for time point: persistent/refractory GD, antithyroid drugs over 5 years with positive TRAb. The TCR library used RNA extracted from PBMCs. Relying on iRepertoire HTBI primers and Arm-PCR of CDR3 regions, the team built TCR beta libraries. TCRdb passed the multiplex PCR reads through MiXCR, listing each CDR3 protein once. The data show roughly 490,000 distinct CDR3 sequences, roughly 23% seen once. Sequenced here: peripheral blood mononuclear cells (PBMCs), sampled when the disease was refractory, from a patient treated with antithyroid drugs. These receptor sequences come from a female donor with Graves disease.

The chain's CDR3 is CASSVESGFDNEQFF. The CDR3 nucleotides read TGTGCCAGCAGCGTAGAGAGCGGATTCGACAATGAGCAGTTCTTC. This chain uses TRBV9 with TRBJ2-1; weak D call: TRBD2 (5 bases). Germline V gives CDR1 SGDLS, CDR2 YYNGEE. Trimming removed 0 bases from V and 5 bases from J, with 12 bases in between. The CDR3 has 15 amino acids.

This clonotype showed up just a few times. This chain uses TRBV19 with TRBJ2-5; D may correspond to TRBD1 or TRBD2 (6 bases each). The length of the CDR3 is 15 residues. CDR1 and CDR2 (germline): LNHDA, SQIVND (reference sequence). V was clipped by 10 bases and J by 2 bases, with 20 bases between them. CDR3 region: CATKVFRGLQETQYF. The CDR3 nucleotides read TGTGCCACCAAGGTATTCAGGGGACTTCAAGAGACCCAGTACTTC.

This clonotype was detected once. This sequence may be a read error, since a much larger clone differs from it by one base. V gene TRBV6-5 combines with J gene TRBJ1-5, with 8 positions matching TRBD1. The germline V gene encodes CDR1 MNHEY and CDR2 SVGAGI. CDR3 size: 15 residues. In DNA form, the CDR3 reads TGTGCCAGCAGTTACAAGGCAGGGGGCGGTCAGCCCCGGCATTTT. Its translation is CASSYKAGGGQPRHF.

The rearrangement joins TRBV19 to TRBJ1-1, with 9 bases aligning to TRBD1. Germline V gene lookup returns CDR1 LNHDA and CDR2 SQIVND (reference sequence). Trimming removed 4 bases from V and 11 bases from J; junction bases left unmatched: 14. This CDR3 spans 15 amino acids. This CDR3 reads CASSTTGTGFRGAFF. The DNA for the CDR3 is TGTGCCAGTAGTACTACCGGGACAGGGTTCCGTGGGGCTTTCTTT.

This clonotype was counted between two and nine times. The chain links TRBV19 to TRBJ1-1, with D perhaps matching TRBD1 (6 bases). Germline CDR1 and CDR2: LNHDA and SQIVND (reference sequence). The V end lost 2 bases, the J end lost 11 bases, and 15 bases lay between the germline ends. The CDR3 contains 13 residues. CDR3 sequence reads: CASSIRAQGLAFF. CDR3 nucleotides: TGTGCCAGTAGTATACGGGCCCAGGGGCTGGCTTTCTTT.

This clonotype was seen many times. V usage is TRBV6-5 and J usage is TRBJ1-5; no clear D. Germline V gives CDR1 MNHEY, CDR2 SVGAGI. Trimming left V 0 bases short and J 4 bases short, with 4 bases between. This CDR3 is 13 amino acids long. The CDR3: CASSYSRNQPQHF. The DNA for the CDR3 is TGTGCCAGCAGTTACTCGCGAAATCAGCCCCAGCATTTT.

This clonotype came up a few times. CDR3 in amino acids: CASSQDRVVRYGYTF. As DNA, the CDR3 is TGTGCCAGCAGCCAAGACAGGGTGGTGCGCTATGGCTACACCTTC. V is TRBV3-1 and J is TRBJ1-2; D might be TRBD1 (5 bases). The length of the CDR3 is 15 residues. Per germline, CDR1 LGHDT and CDR2 YNNKEL (reference sequence). V lost 0 bases, J lost 4 bases, and 12 bases lay in between.

The rearrangement joins TRBV29-1 to TRBJ1-4; 7 nucleotides agree with TRBD1. CDR1 SQVTM and CDR2 ANQGSEA come from the germline V gene. CDR3 length: 13 residues. Unmatched junction bases numbered 10, after V lost 7 bases and J lost 8 bases. This chain's CDR3 is CSGRQGGGEKLFF. The DNA of the CDR3 is TGCAGCGGTCGACAGGGAGGGGGAGAAAAACTGTTTTTT.

Many counts were recorded for this clonotype. The rearrangement joins TRBV11-2 to TRBJ1-5; no reliable D call. V shed 1 base and J shed 5 bases, with 12 bases lying between them. Germline V lookup: CDR1 SGHAT, CDR2 FQNNGV. The CDR3 consists of 15 residues. In nucleotides, the CDR3 is TGTGCCAGCAGCTTAGGATCGCAGGAGTATCAGCCCCAGCATTTT. It specifies CASSLGSQEYQPQHF. The whole variable domain, filled in from reference TRBV11-2 and TRBJ1-5, reads EAGVAQSPRYKIIEKRQSVAFWCNPISGHATLYWYQQILGQGPKLLIQFQNNGVVDDSQLPKDRFSAERLKGVDSTLKIQPAKLEDSAVYLCASSLGSQEYQPQHFGDGTRLSIL.

This clonotype appeared many times. The chain carries TRBV3-1 and TRBJ1-5; D is ambiguous. The length of the CDR3 is 15 residues. Germline CDR1 is LGHDT and CDR2 is YNNKEL (reference sequence). The V end lost 1 base, the J end lost 3 bases, and 10 bases lay between the germline ends. The CDR3: CASSQGTGSNQPQHF. The CDR3 nucleotides read TGTGCCAGCAGCCAAGGGACGGGCTCCAATCAGCCCCAGCATTTT. Using reference TRBV3-1 and TRBJ1-5 for the parts outside the CDR3, the full variable domain is DTAVSQTPKYLVTQMGNDKSIKCEQNLGHDTMYWYKQDSKKFLKIMFSYNNKELIINETVPNRFSPKSPDKAHLNLHINSLELGDSAVYFCASSQGTGSNQPQHFGDGTRLSIL.

The chain has TRBV19 and TRBJ1-5; no definite D call. CDR3 length: 15 residues. Per germline, CDR1 LNHDA and CDR2 SQIVND (reference sequence). The V end was cut by 0 bases, the J end by 4 bases, with 10 bases between. As DNA, the CDR3 is TGTGCCAGTAGTATAGATCTGAGGAGAAATCAGCCCCAGCATTTT. Translated: CASSIDLRRNQPQHF.

This clonotype was seen repeatedly, ten times or more. J is TRBJ1-2 and V is TRBV3-1; 9 bases are a match to TRBD1. V shed 0 bases, J shed 7 bases, and the junction held 6 bases outside the gene matches. Germline CDR1 is LGHDT and CDR2 is YNNKEL (reference sequence). The CDR3 runs 15 residues. Here the CDR3 reads CASSQDTGGVGGYTF. For the CDR3, the DNA is TGTGCCAGCAGCCAAGACACAGGGGGCGTCGGTGGCTACACCTTC.

This clonotype was seen ten or more times. This sequence joins TRBV28 and TRBJ1-6, with 8 bases aligning to TRBD1. The CDR3 consists of 15 residues. Germline V gene data show CDR1 as MDHEN and CDR2 as SYDVKM. The junction had 9 bases not matched to a gene; V was cut back by 7 bases and J by 7 bases. CDR3 loop: CASTPLRQGNSPLHF. DNA of the CDR3: TGTGCCAGCACTCCCCTGCGACAGGGGAATTCACCCCTCCACTTT.

The chain uses TRBV29-1 and TRBJ1-4, with D perhaps matching TRBD1 (5 bases). Germline loops: CDR1 SQVTM, CDR2 ANQGSEA. Trimming took 5 bases from V and 5 from J, leaving 12 bases between them. The CDR3 spans 13 residues. CDR3: CSVWGLLNEKLFF. The CDR3 region has the DNA TGCAGCGTTTGGGGCCTTTTAAATGAAAAACTGTTTTTT.

The CDR3 protein is CASSQGAGGTEAFF. CDR3 bases: TGTGCCAGCAGCCAAGGGGCGGGGGGGACTGAAGCTTTCTTT. The chain recombines TRBV4-2 with TRBJ1-1; the D gene is possibly TRBD1 (5 bases). This CDR3 comprises 14 residues. Germline CDR1 LGHNA, CDR2 YNFKEQ. V was clipped by 1 base and J by 5 bases, with 11 bases between them.

Many counts were recorded for this clonotype. The chain recombines TRBV12-3 or TRBV12-4 with TRBJ1-2; TRBD1 is a possible D gene (5 bases). Trimming stripped 5 bases from V and 3 bases from J, with 13 bases between. The CDR3 covers 14 residues. The CDR3, as DNA: TGTGCCAGCAGTCCTGGTATAGGGGACTATGGCTACACCTTC. Residues: CASSPGIGDYGYTF.

V is TRBV12-3 or TRBV12-4 and J is TRBJ1-1; 8 bases map to TRBD1. J gave up 4 bases and V 7 bases, and 8 bases lay outside the gene matches. The CDR3 covers 14 residues. In DNA form, the CDR3 reads TGTGCCAGCACCCCACAGGGGGGAATCACTGAAGCTTTCTTT. Residues: CASTPQGGITEAFF.

This clonotype came up many times. The chain is built from TRBV2 and TRBJ1-1, with 7 bases aligning to TRBD1. Germline CDR1 reads SNHLY; CDR2 reads FYNNEI. The CDR3 length is 16 residues. The ends lost 1 base at V and 6 bases at J; junction bases unmatched: 11. The CDR3 region is CASSEVAGRGPPEAFF. DNA of the CDR3: TGTGCCAGCAGTGAAGTCGCGGGGAGGGGGCCTCCTGAAGCTTTCTTT. Full variable domain (rest looked up from reference TRBV2 and TRBJ1-1): EPEVTQTPSHQVTQMGQEVILRCVPISNHLYFYWYRQILGQKVEFLVSFYNNEISEKSEIFDDQFSVERPDGSNFTLKIRSTKLEDSAMYFCASSEVAGRGPPEAFFGQGTRLTVV.

This clonotype was counted at least ten times. The chain is built from TRBV7-8 and TRBJ2-7, with D perhaps TRBD1 or TRBD2 (5 bases each). V gave up 1 base and J gave up 6 bases, with 13 bases separating them. CDR3 length: 14 residues. Germline CDR1 reads SGHVS; CDR2 reads FQNEAQ. The CDR3 region has the DNA TGTGCCAGCAGCTTAGTGGGACGGGCAGTCGAGCAGTACTTC. Amino acids: CASSLVGRAVEQYF. The entire variable domain, with the rest obtained from reference TRBV7-8 and TRBJ2-7, is as follows: GAGVSQSPRYKVAKRGQDVALRCDPISGHVSLFWYQQALGQGPEFLTYFQNEAQLDKSGLPSDRFFAERPEGSVSTLKIQRTQQEDSAVYLCASSLVGRAVEQYFGPGTRLTVT.

This clonotype was recorded at least ten times. The chain recombines TRBV12-3 or TRBV12-4 with TRBJ1-4; 8 nucleotides match TRBD1. After removal of 6 bases from V and 5 bases from J, the junction contained 5 bases not matched to a gene. The length of the CDR3 is 14 residues. The CDR3 bases are TGTGCCAGCAGGACAGGGGCGGGAAATGAAAAACTGTTTTTT. Amino acids: CASRTGAGNEKLFF.

This clonotype was seen many times. This chain uses TRBV7-2 with TRBJ1-1; D remains ambiguous. V was clipped by 4 bases and J by 3 bases, with 12 bases between them. Germline loops: CDR1 SGHTA, CDR2 FQGNSA. This CDR3 region has 14 residues. The CDR3 is CASSYKVRDTEAFF. The CDR3 coding sequence is TGTGCCAGCAGCTACAAAGTTCGGGACACTGAAGCTTTCTTT.

This clonotype showed up many times. This rearrangement joins TRBV6-1 to TRBJ1-5; D gene unclear. Germline V gene lookup returns CDR1 MNHNS and CDR2 SASEGT. The CDR3 covers 15 residues. Trimming stripped 8 bases from V and 3 bases from J, with 17 bases between. The CDR3 region has the DNA TGTGCCAGCCCTTTCGTTTATGGGGACAATCAGCCCCAGCATTTT. This gives the protein CASPFVYGDNQPQHF.

V usage is TRBV6-1 and J usage is TRBJ1-5; no reliable D call. The germline CDR1 and CDR2 sequences are MNHNS and SASEGT. The germline V and J ends were trimmed by 1 base and 2 bases, with 6 bases remaining between them. This CDR3 contains 14 residues. The CDR3, as DNA: TGTGCCAGCAGTGAAGTGGTAGGCAATCAGCCCCAGCATTTT. Its translation: CASSEVVGNQPQHF.

This clonotype was detected a few times. CDR3 nucleotides: TGTGCCAGCAGCGTAGCCCAGGGGGGGGTTAATGAAAAACTGTTTTTT. Protein: CASSVAQGGVNEKLFF. The rearrangement joins TRBV9 to TRBJ1-4; 7 nucleotides line up with TRBD1. The CDR3 totals 16 residues. Germline assignment: CDR1 SGDLS and CDR2 YYNGEE. V shed 0 bases and J 4 bases; nucleotides not matched to a gene: 6.

This clonotype has at least ten counts. The rearrangement uses TRBV28 and TRBJ1-6; no clear D. The V gene's germline CDR1 is MDHEN and CDR2 SYDVKM. The CDR3 totals 15 residues. The ends were cut back, 3 bases at V and 0 bases at J, with 6 bases in the middle. CDR3 in amino acids: CASSLGTSYNSPLHF. CDR3 DNA: TGTGCCAGCAGTTTGGGTACCTCCTATAATTCACCCCTCCACTTT.

This clonotype showed up many times. The chain employs TRBV28 and TRBJ2-7; 7 bases are shared with TRBD1. CDR1 is MDHEN and CDR2 is SYDVKM in the germline V gene. The CDR3 totals 12 residues. Germline trimming cut 7 bases from V and 5 bases from J; bases unmatched to any gene: 5. The CDR3 sequence: CASISTGDEQYF. CDR3 sequence (DNA): TGTGCCAGCATTTCCACAGGGGACGAGCAGTACTTC. The full variable domain, completed using reference TRBV28 and TRBJ2-7, is DVKVTQSSRYLVKRTGEKVFLECVQDMDHENMFWYRQDPGLGLRLIYFSYDVKMKEKGDIPEGYSVSREKKERFSLILESASTNQTSMYLCASISTGDEQYFGPGTRLTVT.

CDR3 protein: CASKGRGSSYNEQFF. CDR3 coding DNA: TGTGCCAGCAAGGGCAGGGGGAGCTCCTACAATGAGCAGTTCTTC. J is TRBJ2-1 and V is TRBV6-1, with 7 bases identical to TRBD1. The germline V gene has CDR1 MNHNS and CDR2 SASEGT. V lost 7 bases, J lost 0 bases, and 6 bases stayed unmatched. The CDR3 is 15 amino acids.